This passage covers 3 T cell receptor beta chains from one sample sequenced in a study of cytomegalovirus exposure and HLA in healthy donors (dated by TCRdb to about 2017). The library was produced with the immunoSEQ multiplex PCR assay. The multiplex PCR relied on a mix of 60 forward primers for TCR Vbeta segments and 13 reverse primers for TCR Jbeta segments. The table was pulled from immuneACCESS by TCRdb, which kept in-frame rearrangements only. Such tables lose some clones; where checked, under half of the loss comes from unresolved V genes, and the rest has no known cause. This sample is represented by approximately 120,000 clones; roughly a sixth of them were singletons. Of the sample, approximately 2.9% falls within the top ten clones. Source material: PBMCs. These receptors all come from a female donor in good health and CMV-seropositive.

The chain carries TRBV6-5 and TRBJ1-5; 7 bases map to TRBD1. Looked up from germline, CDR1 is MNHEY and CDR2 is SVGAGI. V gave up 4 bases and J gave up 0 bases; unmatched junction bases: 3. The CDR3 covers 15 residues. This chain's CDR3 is CASSFTGASNQPQHF. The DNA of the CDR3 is TGTGCCAGCAGTTTTACAGGGGCTAGCAATCAGCCCCAGCATTTT.

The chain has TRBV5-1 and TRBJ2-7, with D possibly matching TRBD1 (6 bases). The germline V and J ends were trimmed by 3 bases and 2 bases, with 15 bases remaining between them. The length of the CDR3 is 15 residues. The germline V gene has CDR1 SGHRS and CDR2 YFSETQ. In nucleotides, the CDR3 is TGCGCCAGCAGCTCAGGGGACGGGCTGACCTACGAGCAGTACTTC. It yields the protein CASSSGDGLTYEQYF.

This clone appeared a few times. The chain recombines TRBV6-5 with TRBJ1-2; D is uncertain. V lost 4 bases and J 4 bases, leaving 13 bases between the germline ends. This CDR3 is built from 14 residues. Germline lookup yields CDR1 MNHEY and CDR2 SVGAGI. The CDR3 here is CASSSHSTAYGYTF. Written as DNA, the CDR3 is TGTGCCAGCAGTTCTCACTCTACCGCCTATGGCTACACCTTC.